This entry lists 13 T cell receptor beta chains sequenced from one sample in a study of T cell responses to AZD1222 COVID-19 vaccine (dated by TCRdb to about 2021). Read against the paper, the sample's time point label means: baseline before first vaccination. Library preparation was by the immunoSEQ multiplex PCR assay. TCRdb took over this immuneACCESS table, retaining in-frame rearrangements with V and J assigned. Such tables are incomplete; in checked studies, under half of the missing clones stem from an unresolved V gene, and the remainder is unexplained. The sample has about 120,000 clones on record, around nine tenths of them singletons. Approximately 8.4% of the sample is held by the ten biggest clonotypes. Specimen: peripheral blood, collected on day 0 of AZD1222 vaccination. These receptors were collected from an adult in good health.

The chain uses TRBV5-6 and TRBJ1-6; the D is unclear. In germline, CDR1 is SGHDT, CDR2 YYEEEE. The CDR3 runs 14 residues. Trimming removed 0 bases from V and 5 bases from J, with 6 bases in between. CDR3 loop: CASSLGRNNSPLHF. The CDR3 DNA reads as TGTGCCAGCAGCTTGGGCAGGAATAATTCACCCCTCCACTTT.

In DNA, the CDR3 is TGTGCCAGCAGCTTAAGAAAGGCCGAAAAACTGTTTTTT. Protein: CASSLRKAEKLFF. V usage is TRBV7-2 and J usage is TRBJ1-4; D is unresolved. Germline CDR1 is SGHTA and CDR2 is FQGNSA. This CDR3 spans 13 amino acids. The V end was cut by 2 bases, the J end by 8 bases, with 9 bases between.

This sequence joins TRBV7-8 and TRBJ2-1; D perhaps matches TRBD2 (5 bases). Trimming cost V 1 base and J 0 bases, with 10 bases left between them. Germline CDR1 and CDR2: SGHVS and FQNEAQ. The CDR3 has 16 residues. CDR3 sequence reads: CASSLVLGSSYNEQFF. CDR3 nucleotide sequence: TGTGCCAGCAGCTTAGTTCTAGGGAGCTCCTACAATGAGCAGTTCTTC.

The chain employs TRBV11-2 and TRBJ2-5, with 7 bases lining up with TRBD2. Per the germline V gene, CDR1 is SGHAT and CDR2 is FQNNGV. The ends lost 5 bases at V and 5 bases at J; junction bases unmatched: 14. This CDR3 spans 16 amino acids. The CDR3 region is CASSNPSQGGVETQYF. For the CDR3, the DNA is TGTGCCAGCAGCAACCCATCCCAGGGAGGGGTGGAGACCCAGTACTTC. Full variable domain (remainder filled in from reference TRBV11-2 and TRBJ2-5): EAGVAQSPRYKIIEKRQSVAFWCNPISGHATLYWYQQILGQGPKLLIQFQNNGVVDDSQLPKDRFSAERLKGVDSTLKIQPAKLEDSAVYLCASSNPSQGGVETQYFGPGTRLLVL.

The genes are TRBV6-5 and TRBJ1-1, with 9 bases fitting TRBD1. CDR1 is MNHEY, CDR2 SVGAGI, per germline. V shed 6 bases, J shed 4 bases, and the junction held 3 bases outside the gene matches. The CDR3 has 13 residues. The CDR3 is CASSLDRGTEAFF. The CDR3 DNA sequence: TGTGCCAGCAGCCTGGACAGGGGCACTGAAGCTTTCTTT.

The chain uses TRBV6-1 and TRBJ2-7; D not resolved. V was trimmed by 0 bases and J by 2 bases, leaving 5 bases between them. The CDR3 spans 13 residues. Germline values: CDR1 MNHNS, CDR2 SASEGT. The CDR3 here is CASSEAGPYEQYF. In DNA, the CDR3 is TGTGCCAGCAGTGAAGCGGGCCCCTACGAGCAGTACTTC.

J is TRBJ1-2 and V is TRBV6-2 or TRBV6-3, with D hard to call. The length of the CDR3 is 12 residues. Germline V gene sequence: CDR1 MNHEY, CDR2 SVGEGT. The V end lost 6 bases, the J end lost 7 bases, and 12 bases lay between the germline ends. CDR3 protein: CASSPILGGYTF. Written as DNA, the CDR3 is TGTGCCAGCAGCCCTATTCTGGGTGGCTACACCTTC.

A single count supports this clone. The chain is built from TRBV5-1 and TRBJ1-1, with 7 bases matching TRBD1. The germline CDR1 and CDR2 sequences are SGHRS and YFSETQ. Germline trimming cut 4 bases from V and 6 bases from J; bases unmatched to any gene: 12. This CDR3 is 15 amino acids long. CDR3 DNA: TGCGCCAGCAGCATGTTCGCGACAGGGAGTTCTGAAGCTTTCTTT. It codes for CASSMFATGSSEAFF. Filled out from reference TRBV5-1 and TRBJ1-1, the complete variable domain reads KAGVTQTPRYLIKTRGQQVTLSCSPISGHRSVSWYQQTPGQGLQFLFEYFSETQRNKGNFPGRFSGRQFSNSRSEMNVSTLELGDSALYLCASSMFATGSSEAFFGQGTRLTVV.

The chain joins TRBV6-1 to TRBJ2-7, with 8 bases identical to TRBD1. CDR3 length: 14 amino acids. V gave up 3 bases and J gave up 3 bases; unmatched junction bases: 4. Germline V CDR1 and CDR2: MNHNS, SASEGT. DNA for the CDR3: TGTGCCAGCAGTGAGAGGGGACAGGTCTACGAGCAGTACTTC. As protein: CASSERGQVYEQYF.

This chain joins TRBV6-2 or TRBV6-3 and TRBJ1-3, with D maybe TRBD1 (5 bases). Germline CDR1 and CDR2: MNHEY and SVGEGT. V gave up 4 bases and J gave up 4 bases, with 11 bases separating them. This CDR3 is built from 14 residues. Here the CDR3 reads CASSLAGNGNTIYF. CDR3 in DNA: TGTGCCAGCAGTTTGGCAGGGAACGGAAACACCATATATTTT.

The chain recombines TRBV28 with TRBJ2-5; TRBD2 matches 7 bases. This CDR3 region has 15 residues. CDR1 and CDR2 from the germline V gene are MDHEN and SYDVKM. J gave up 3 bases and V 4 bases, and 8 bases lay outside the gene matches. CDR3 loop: CASSSHQLAKETQYF. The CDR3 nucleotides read TGTGCCAGCAGTTCCCACCAACTAGCGAAAGAGACCCAGTACTTC.

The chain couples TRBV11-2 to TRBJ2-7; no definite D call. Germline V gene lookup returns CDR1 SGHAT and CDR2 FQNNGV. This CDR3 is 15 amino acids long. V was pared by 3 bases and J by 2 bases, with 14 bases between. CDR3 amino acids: CASSLVGQVTYEQYF. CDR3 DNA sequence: TGTGCCAGCAGCTTGGTCGGCCAGGTGACCTACGAGCAGTACTTC.

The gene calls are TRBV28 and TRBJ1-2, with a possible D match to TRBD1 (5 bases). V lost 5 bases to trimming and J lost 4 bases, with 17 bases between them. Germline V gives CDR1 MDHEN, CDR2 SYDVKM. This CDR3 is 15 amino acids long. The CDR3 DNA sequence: TGTGCCAGCAGTCCGCTGACAGCACAGGCCTATGGCTACACCTTC. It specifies CASSPLTAQAYGYTF.